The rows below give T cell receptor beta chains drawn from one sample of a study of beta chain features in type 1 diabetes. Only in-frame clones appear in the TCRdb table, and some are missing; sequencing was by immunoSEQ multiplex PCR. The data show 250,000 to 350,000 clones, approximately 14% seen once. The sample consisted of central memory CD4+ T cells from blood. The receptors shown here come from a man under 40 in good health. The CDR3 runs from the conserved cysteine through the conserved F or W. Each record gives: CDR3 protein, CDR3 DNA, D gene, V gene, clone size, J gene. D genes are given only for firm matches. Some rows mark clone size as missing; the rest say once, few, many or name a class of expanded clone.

CASSVGRVPNQPQHF TGTGCCAGCAGTGTTGGCAGGGTGCCGAATCAGCCCCAGCATTTT . TRBV6-1 . TRBJ1-5
CASNKRLAVYNEQFF TGTGCCAGCAACAAAAGGCTAGCGGTCTACAATGAGCAGTTCTTC . TRBV21-1 . TRBJ2-1
CASRGAGQGSDTQYF TGCGCCAGCAGAGGGGCTGGACAGGGCTCAGATACGCAGTATTTT TRBD1 TRBV5-1 . TRBJ2-3
CASSLSVRGQETQYF TGTGCCAGCAGCTTGTCGGTCCGGGGTCAAGAGACCCAGTACTTC . TRBV5-4 . TRBJ2-5
CAVRRDAGYGYTF TGTGCCGTTAGAAGGGACGCGGGGTATGGCTACACCTTC . TRBV6-5 few TRBJ1-2
CASSLVGQAQEEQYF TGCGCCAGCAGCTTGGTTGGGCAGGCGCAGGAAGAGCAGTACTTC . TRBV5-1 . TRBJ2-7
CSVEDRDSLVISGANVLTF TGCAGCGTTGAAGATCGGGACAGCCTTGTTATCTCTGGGGCCAACGTCCTGACTTTC TRBD1 TRBV29-1 few TRBJ2-6
CASSPRGIAEAFF TGTGCCAGCTCACCAAGGGGGATCGCTGAAGCTTTCTTT . TRBV18 . TRBJ1-1
CASSQEGRLAYEQFF TGTGCCAGCAGCCAAGAGGGGAGACTAGCCTATGAGCAGTTCTTC TRBD2 TRBV14 few TRBJ2-1
CASSSDRTNTGELFF TGTGCTAGCAGCTCGGACAGGACAAACACCGGGGAGCTGTTTTTT TRBD1 TRBV7-7 . TRBJ2-2
CASSHRTGEPTEAFF TGTGCCAGCAGTCACAGGACAGGGGAGCCCACTGAAGCTTTCTTT TRBD1 TRBV6-5 few TRBJ1-1
CASSPGSGTEAFF TGTGCCAGCTCACCTGGTTCGGGCACTGAAGCTTTCTTT . TRBV18 . TRBJ1-1
CASSLGVAGYTQYF TGTGCCAGCAGCTTAGGGGTAGCGGGATATACGCAGTATTTT TRBD2 TRBV7-9 few TRBJ2-3
CASSERAGLRAQYF TGTGCCAGCAGTGAGAGAGCGGGGCTGAGGGCCCAGTACTTC TRBD2 TRBV6-5 . TRBJ2-5
CASSTGLLSSYNEQFF TGTGCCAGTAGTACGGGCCTCTTAAGCTCCTACAATGAGCAGTTCTTC . TRBV19 few TRBJ2-1
CASSLVGTGGEKLFF TGTGCCAGCAGCCTAGTGGGGACAGGCGGAGAAAAACTGTTTTTT TRBD1 TRBV9 few TRBJ1-4
CASSTGLADAMEFF TGTGCCAGCAGCACAGGACTAGCGGATGCTATGGAGTTCTTC TRBD2 TRBV11-3 . TRBJ2-1
CASSLAGGTYEQYF TGTGCCAGCAGCTTAGCGGGGGGGACCTACGAGCAGTACTTC TRBD2 TRBV13 . TRBJ2-7
CASSPTSGGGSSYNEQFF TGTGCCAGCAGTCCGACTAGCGGGGGGGGTAGCTCCTACAATGAGCAGTTCTTC TRBD2 TRBV2 . TRBJ2-1
CASSQGLPGQRGTQYF TGCGCCAGCAGCCAAGGACTGCCGGGACAAAGAGGGACCCAGTACTTC . TRBV5-5 . TRBJ2-5
CASRTRGVANTEAFF TGTGCCAGCAGGACGAGGGGGGTTGCGAACACTGAAGCTTTCTTT . TRBV11-2 . TRBJ1-1
CASSVTPNTEAFF TGTGCCAGCAGCGTAACCCCCAACACTGAAGCTTTCTTT . TRBV9 . TRBJ1-1
CASSQGLDYGYTF TGTGCCAGCAGCCAAGGGTTAGACTATGGCTACACCTTC . TRBV14 . TRBJ1-2
CASSPSSGVGTDTQYF TGTGCCAGCTCACCAAGCTCGGGAGTGGGAACAGATACGCAGTATTTT . TRBV18 . TRBJ2-3
CASSLRGMGSSGNTIYF TGCGCCAGCAGCTTGAGAGGGATGGGGAGCTCTGGAAACACCATATATTTT . TRBV5-1 . TRBJ1-3
CASSQKYGGAETQYF TGCGCCAGCAGCCAAAAGTACGGGGGGGCAGAGACCCAGTACTTC TRBD2 TRBV7-2 few TRBJ2-5
CASSQGTRSQPQHF TGCGCCAGCAGCCAAGGGACACGGAGTCAGCCCCAGCATTTT . TRBV4-1 few TRBJ1-5
CASRMGGDTGELFF TGTGCCAGCCGAATGGGAGGGGACACCGGGGAGCTGTTTTTT TRBD2 TRBV2 . TRBJ2-2
CASQLGQGYEQYF TGTGCCAGTCAATTGGGACAGGGCTACGAGCAGTACTTC TRBD1 TRBV6-1 few TRBJ2-7
CASTLSGVGSDTQYF TGTGCCAGCACCCTTTCGGGAGTCGGGTCAGATACGCAGTATTTT . TRBV7-7 . TRBJ2-3
CASSQGEDTQYF TGTGCCAGCAGCCAGGGGGAAGATACGCAGTATTTT TRBD1 TRBV11-1 . TRBJ2-3
CASRTSGNTGELFF TGCGCCAGCCGGACTAGCGGTAACACCGGGGAGCTGTTTTTT TRBD2 TRBV5-1 . TRBJ2-2
CASSLEAQNTEAFF TGTGCCAGCAGCTTAGAAGCCCAGAACACTGAAGCTTTCTTT . TRBV7-9 . TRBJ1-1
CASSLVQGRNGYTF TGTGCCAGCAGCTTAGTTCAGGGACGTAATGGCTACACCTTC . TRBV7-8 . TRBJ1-2
CAWSLTLVPFF TGTGCCTGGAGCTTGACTCTTGTTCCTTTCTTT . TRBV30 few TRBJ1-1
CASGSYRGQETQYF TGTGCCAGCGGTTCATACAGAGGCCAAGAGACCCAGTACTTC . TRBV6-1 few TRBJ2-5
CASSEGGGETQYF TGTGCCAGCAGTGAAGGGGGAGGAGAGACCCAGTACTTC . TRBV25-1 few TRBJ2-5
CASSRTGSSTDTQYF TGTGCCAGCAGCCGGACAGGGTCTAGCACAGATACGCAGTATTTT TRBD1 TRBV7-9 few TRBJ2-3
CASSFRVTGAGNEQFF TGCGCCAGCAGCTTCAGAGTAACGGGGGCGGGTAATGAGCAGTTCTTC . TRBV5-1 few TRBJ2-1
CASGLPGAPELFF TGTGCCAGCGGGCTGCCGGGGGCCCCTGAGCTGTTTTTT . TRBV6-1 few TRBJ2-2
CSVESTRGGIQYF TGCAGCGTTGAATCGACAAGGGGGGGCATTCAGTACTTC . TRBV29-1 few TRBJ2-4
CATSRDASTDEQFF TGTGCCACCAGCAGAGATGCTAGCACCGATGAGCAGTTCTTC . TRBV15 many TRBJ2-1
CASSLEAGGWVYTQYF TGTGCCAGCAGCTTAGAGGCGGGAGGATGGGTTTATACGCAGTATTTT TRBD2 TRBV7-8 . TRBJ2-3
CASSPQGQVSGSGQPQHF TGTGCCAGCAGTCCCCAAGGACAGGTCTCTGGGTCGGGTCAGCCCCAGCATTTT TRBD1 TRBV2 few TRBJ1-5
CASGAEGTEAFF TGTGCCAGTGGCGCGGAAGGCACTGAAGCTTTCTTT . TRBV11-3 . TRBJ1-1
CASSFAGDEQFF TGTGCCAGCAGTTTTGCGGGCGATGAGCAGTTCTTC . TRBV7-8 . TRBJ2-1
CATSRHLGTNYGYTF TGTGCCACCAGCAGACACCTTGGGACTAACTATGGCTACACCTTC . TRBV15 . TRBJ1-2
CASSPGPGSYGYTF TGTGCCAGCAGCCCGGGACCAGGCTCCTATGGCTACACCTTC . TRBV9 few TRBJ1-2
CASSVEGMQPQHF TGTGCCAGCAGCGTAGAGGGTATGCAGCCCCAGCATTTT . TRBV9 . TRBJ1-5
CASSSLALSTNEQFF TGTGCCAGCAGCTCTCTAGCGTTGAGTACCAATGAGCAGTTCTTC . TRBV7-9 . TRBJ2-1
CASSRDTWLNTEAFF TGCGCCAGCAGCAGGGACACCTGGTTGAACACTGAAGCTTTCTTT . TRBV4-3 many TRBJ1-1
CAAQGGGAVRINEQFF TGTGCCGCCCAGGGCGGCGGAGCAGTAAGGATCAATGAGCAGTTCTTC . TRBV7-9 . TRBJ2-1
CASSHLLAESYNEQFF TGTGCCAGCAGCCACCTACTAGCGGAGTCCTACAATGAGCAGTTCTTC TRBD2 TRBV14 many TRBJ2-1
CASSPFAAASYEQYF TGTGCCAGCAGCCCCTTTGCAGCCGCATCCTACGAGCAGTACTTC . TRBV4-2 . TRBJ2-7
CASSLPGGGNYGYTF TGTGCCAGCAGCTTACCAGGGGGCGGTAACTATGGCTACACCTTC TRBD1 TRBV5-4 . TRBJ1-2
CASTLDRGAYNEQFF TGTGCCAGCACCCTGGACAGGGGGGCCTACAATGAGCAGTTCTTC TRBD1 TRBV7-2 few TRBJ2-1
CASSNDREGAFF TGTGCCAGCAGCAACGATAGGGAGGGCGCTTTCTTT . TRBV21-1 . TRBJ1-1
CASSLQETQYF TGTGCCAGCAGTCTACAAGAGACCCAGTACTTC . TRBV7-8 . TRBJ2-5
CASSYSVNPDTQYF TGTGCCAGCAGTTACTCTGTCAACCCGGATACGCAGTATTTT . TRBV6-5 . TRBJ2-3